Following are 14 T cell receptor beta chains from one sample sequenced in a study of T cells expressing NK-cell markers. TCRdb re-called the 5' RACE reads, yielding one record per CDR3 amino acid sequence without DNA. This sample's table has about 460,000 distinct CDR3 sequences. The sequencing input was blood T cells: a sorted CD56 or NKG2C T cell subset, CD4+ or CD8+ T cells, or bulk PBMC T cells (not recorded which). The receptors shown here come from a woman in her fifties or sixties in good health.

The chain is built from TRBV2 and TRBJ1-1; absent DNA, TCRdb's TRBD1 call cannot be checked. The CDR3 length is 18 residues. The germline V gene encodes CDR1 SNHLY and CDR2 FYNNEI. The CDR3 spells CASSEAFFRRDRRTEAFF.

V usage is TRBV27 and J usage is TRBJ1-5; TCRdb lists TRBD1, though no DNA is available to test this call. The CDR3 length is 14 residues. CDR1 and CDR2 (germline): MNHEY, SMNVEV (reference sequence). CDR3 in amino acids: CASAFRGEGEPQHF.

This chain connects TRBV12-3 or TRBV12-4 to TRBJ2-1; TCRdb's assignment of TRBD1 cannot be checked, as there is no DNA. This CDR3 has 15 amino acids. The CDR3 protein is CASSSPGRVRNEQFF.

The chain has TRBV6-5 and TRBJ2-1; the D call from TCRdb, TRBD1, cannot be confirmed without DNA. CDR3 length: 14 residues. The germline V gene encodes CDR1 MNHEY and CDR2 SVGAGI. CDR3 region: CASSSFWTGNEQFF.

This sequence joins TRBV5-6 and TRBJ2-3. There are 14 residues in the CDR3. Germline CDR1 SGHDT, CDR2 YYEEEE. The CDR3 sequence: CASSLDRRTDTQYF.

The V and J genes are TRBV12-3 or TRBV12-4 and TRBJ1-1. The CDR3 has 11 amino acids. The CDR3 sequence is CASSLRGGAFF.

The J gene is TRBJ1-5, the V gene TRBV7-8; absent DNA, TCRdb's TRBD1 call cannot be checked. Germline-derived CDR1 and CDR2 are SGHVS and FQNEAQ. CDR3 length equals 16 residues. The CDR3: CASSFMRWDTNQPQHF.

The rearrangement links TRBV3-1 to TRBJ2-4; TCRdb's D gene call, TRBD1, goes unchecked for lack of DNA. CDR1 LGHDT and CDR2 YNNKEL come from the germline V gene (reference sequence). The CDR3 is 14 residues long. CDR3: CASSPLFSKNIQYF.

The chain joins TRBV12-3 or TRBV12-4 to TRBJ1-1. This CDR3 spans 14 amino acids. The chain's CDR3 is CASSLTGARAEAFF.

The rearrangement links TRBV12-3 or TRBV12-4 to TRBJ1-2; the D call of TRBD1 rests on TCRdb alone, since no DNA is present to check it. The CDR3 has 16 amino acids. The CDR3: CASSATHRPNAGSYTF.

The genes are TRBV12-3 or TRBV12-4 and TRBJ1-3; TCRdb proposes TRBD1, but this gene call is untestable without DNA. This CDR3 has 15 residues. The chain's CDR3 is CASSLQGASGNTIYF.

The rearrangement uses TRBV6-5 and TRBJ2-1. CDR3 length: 13 amino acids. Germline values: CDR1 MNHEY, CDR2 SVGAGI. This CDR3 is CASSYSAEVEQFF.

The V call is TRBV11-1, the J call TRBJ2-7; the D call of TRBD1 rests on TCRdb alone, since no DNA is present to check it. In germline, CDR1 is SGHAT, CDR2 FQDESV (reference sequence). The CDR3 is made up of 15 amino acids. CDR3 in amino acids: CASRRNQGINYEQYF.

This rearrangement joins TRBV7-9 to TRBJ2-2; TCRdb's D call of TRBD2 is untestable without DNA. CDR3 length equals 15 residues. The V gene's germline CDR1 is SEHNR and CDR2 FQNEAQ (reference sequence). This CDR3 reads CASSPTRAVPGELFF. The variable domain in full, completed from reference TRBV7-9 and TRBJ2-2, reads DTGVSQNPRHKITKRGQNVTFRCDPISEHNRLYWYRQTLGQGPEFLTYFQNEAQLEKSRLLSDRFSAERPKGSFSTLEIQRTEQGDSAMYLCASSPTRAVPGELFFGEGSRLTVL.